The rows below give T cell receptor beta chains drawn from one sample of a study of OX40 agonist ivuxolimab in advanced cancers. The table came from immunoSEQ multiplex PCR; TCRdb's copy has only in-frame clones and leaves some out. This repertoire shows around 50,000 clones, around 77% found once; its top ten account for 2.6%. This specimen consisted of CD4+ or CD8+ T cells sorted from blood, obtained in a trial of the OX40 agonist ivuxolimab. Receptor source: an adult with an advanced solid tumor such as melanoma, head and neck, liver or kidney cancer. The CDR3 runs from the conserved cysteine through the conserved F or W. A D gene is named only where the DNA matches it firmly. Clone sizes are given selectively: once, few, many, or a class where the clone is expanded.

DNA,CDR3,size,D,V,J
TGTGCCAGCAGTGAAACCACAAAACCTAACACAGATACGCAGTATTTT,CASSETTKPNTDTQYF,-,-,TRBV6-1,TRBJ2-3
TGTGCCAGTATGGGGGGGTCCGCGCGCCTGCCGGCTTTCTTT,CASMGGSARLPAFF,-,-,TRBV19,TRBJ1-1
TGTGCCAGCAGTGACGGGAATATCATTAATCCGTTCTTC,CASSDGNIINPFF,-,-,TRBV2,TRBJ2-1
TGTGCCAGCAGTTCCTCATTTATAGGGACAGGGGACGGCTACACCTTC,CASSSSFIGTGDGYTF,-,TRBD1,TRBV27,TRBJ1-2
TGTGCCAGCAGTCCAGGCGACTATGGCTACACCTTC,CASSPGDYGYTF,-,-,TRBV7-9,TRBJ1-2
TGCAGCGCCGGGACAGGGGAAGGATCCACTGAAGCTTTCTTT,CSAGTGEGSTEAFF,-,TRBD1,TRBV29-1,TRBJ1-1
TGTGCCAGCAGGGGACGACTTAATGAAAAACTGTTTTTT,CASRGRLNEKLFF,few,-,TRBV2,TRBJ1-4
TGCGCCAGCAGCGAACAGGGTGGCGGCTACACCTTC,CASSEQGGGYTF,-,-,TRBV5-1,TRBJ1-2
TGTGCCAGCAGCTGGCCCCGGGACAGGAACCTGGACTATGGCTACACCTTC,CASSWPRDRNLDYGYTF,-,TRBD1,TRBV5-4,TRBJ1-2
TGTGCCAGCACTCGAGAGTCCGGGAATGAAGCTTTCTTT,CASTRESGNEAFF,-,-,TRBV6-6,TRBJ1-1
TGTGCCTGGAGTCAACTTTTGTCTAACACTGAAGCTTTCTTT,CAWSQLLSNTEAFF,-,-,TRBV30,TRBJ1-1
TGTGCCAGCAGCTTAAGGACAGGGGATTCACCCCTCCACTTT,CASSLRTGDSPLHF,-,TRBD1,TRBV6-6,TRBJ1-6
TGTGCCAGCAGTTACCGGGAGGATGGCTACACCTTC,CASSYREDGYTF,once,-,TRBV6-6,TRBJ1-2
TGCGCCAGCAGCTTGGTTTCCAGGGCCACTGAAGCTTTCTTT,CASSLVSRATEAFF,-,-,TRBV5-1,TRBJ1-1
TGTGCCAGCAGATTAGCGGCGGACACACGTTTTTCACCCCTCCACTTT,CASRLAADTRFSPLHF,-,-,TRBV28,TRBJ1-6
TGCGCCAGCAGCTTGGGGACTAGCGGGGAGACCCAGTACTTC,CASSLGTSGETQYF,medium-sized,TRBD2,TRBV5-1,TRBJ2-5
TGTGCCAGCAGTCGCAGGGGAGCGGGAGGGGAACGGGAGCAGTTCTTC,CASSRRGAGGEREQFF,-,TRBD2,TRBV28,TRBJ2-1
TGTGCCAGCAGCTTAATCGCAGGGACCTACAATGAGCAGTTCTTC,CASSLIAGTYNEQFF,-,-,TRBV7-2,TRBJ2-1
TGTGCCAGCAGCCCATGGACCGGGAGCTCTGGAAACACCATATATTTT,CASSPWTGSSGNTIYF,-,-,TRBV7-2,TRBJ1-3
TGCAGTGCCGAGGGAAACACTGAAGCTTTCTTT,CSAEGNTEAFF,-,-,TRBV20-1,TRBJ1-1
TGTGCCAGCAGCTCGTCCGGGACAGGGGGTGAAAAACTGTTTTTT,CASSSSGTGGEKLFF,-,TRBD1,TRBV28,TRBJ1-4
TGTGCCAGCAGTTACTGGGGGTCTGGAAACACCATATATTTT,CASSYWGSGNTIYF,-,-,TRBV6-5,TRBJ1-3
TGTGCCAGTAGTTCCCGAGCAGGGGGCTCTGCGGAGACCCAGTACTTC,CASSSRAGGSAETQYF,once,TRBD1,TRBV19,TRBJ2-5
TGTGCCAGCTCGGGGGGACAGAATGAAAAACTGTTTTTT,CASSGGQNEKLFF,once,TRBD1,TRBV18,TRBJ1-4
TGTGCCAGCTCACCAGACTACGAGCAGTACTTC,CASSPDYEQYF,few,-,TRBV18,TRBJ2-7
TGTGCCAGCAGCCCCAGGACAGGGTCGTACTCCTACAATGAGCAGTTCTTC,CASSPRTGSYSYNEQFF,-,TRBD1,TRBV7-8,TRBJ2-1
TGTGCCAGCAGTCCCATACGGGGAGGGGATGGCTACACCTTC,CASSPIRGGDGYTF,-,-,TRBV6-5,TRBJ1-2
TGTGCCAGCAGTTACCTTCAGCGCCACGCGCAGTTCTTC,CASSYLQRHAQFF,-,-,TRBV6-6,TRBJ2-1
TGTGCCAGCAGCTTGGGGGGAACTTATAGCAATCAGCCCCAGCATTTT,CASSLGGTYSNQPQHF,-,-,TRBV11-2,TRBJ1-5
TGTGCCAGCAGCCCCTCTGGGGGCCCCTACAATGAGCAGTTCTTC,CASSPSGGPYNEQFF,-,-,TRBV7-8,TRBJ2-1
TGTGCCAGCAGCTTGGGTTCCCCTGGGACGGTGTACTCTGGAAACACCATATATTTT,CASSLGSPGTVYSGNTIYF,once,-,TRBV5-6,TRBJ1-3
TGTGCCAGCAGCGGGACGGCGGGGGAGCAGTACTTC,CASSGTAGEQYF,-,-,TRBV7-8,TRBJ2-7
TGTGCCAGCAGCCTTCGACAGGGAGGAACTGAAGCTTTCTTT,CASSLRQGGTEAFF,-,TRBD1,TRBV14,TRBJ1-1
TGTGCCAGCAGTAGACTGGGAAATGAGCAGTTCTTC,CASSRLGNEQFF,-,-,TRBV28,TRBJ2-1
TGCGCCAGCAGCCGAACAGGGGTGGGCTATGGCTACACCTTC,CASSRTGVGYGYTF,-,TRBD1,TRBV4-1,TRBJ1-2
TGTGCCAGCAGTGATAACAGGGGATGGGAGGAGACCCAGTACTTC,CASSDNRGWEETQYF,-,TRBD1,TRBV2,TRBJ2-5
TGTGCCAGTAGTATACGTCAGGAGGGCTACACCTTC,CASSIRQEGYTF,-,-,TRBV19,TRBJ1-2
TGTGCCAGCAGCCTCATCCGTCGTACACGCGGGGTCCAAACCGGGGAGCTGTTTTTT,CASSLIRRTRGVQTGELFF,-,-,TRBV7-8,TRBJ2-2
TGTGCCAGCAGTACCGGACAGCGGGGCTTGGGCTACACCTTC,CASSTGQRGLGYTF,-,-,TRBV28,TRBJ1-2
TGTGCCAGCAATACCTGGAGGCGCAGGGGAAACAATCAGCCCCAGCATTTT,CASNTWRRRGNNQPQHF,-,-,TRBV21-1,TRBJ1-5
TGTGCCAGCAGCCTAATCCCAGCCGAGCAGTACTTC,CASSLIPAEQYF,medium-sized,-,TRBV7-9,TRBJ2-7
TGTGCCAGTAGACTAGCGGGAAAGAGTAATGAGCAGTTCTTC,CASRLAGKSNEQFF,few,TRBD2,TRBV19,TRBJ2-1
TGCGCCAGCAGCTTGCTCTCTGTCCGGGAGAATGAGCAGTTCTTC,CASSLLSVRENEQFF,-,-,TRBV5-1,TRBJ2-1
TGTGCCAGCAGCTTGCACATTGGGCAGTTCTTC,CASSLHIGQFF,-,-,TRBV5-8,TRBJ2-1
TGCGCCAGCAGCTTGGTAGGCCGGAGTGGATATACTAGCGGACGAACAGATACGCAGTATTTT,CASSLVGRSGYTSGRTDTQYF,-,TRBD2,TRBV5-1,TRBJ2-3
TGTGCCAGCAGTCTCCAAGAGACCCAGTACTTC,CASSLQETQYF,-,-,TRBV6-1,TRBJ2-5
TGTGCCAGCAGTCCGAACCCAACGAACACCGGGGAGCTGTTTTTT,CASSPNPTNTGELFF,-,-,TRBV6-1,TRBJ2-2
TGTGCCACCAGCGGGCTAGCGGGCACAGATACGCAGTATTTT,CATSGLAGTDTQYF,-,TRBD2,TRBV15,TRBJ2-3
TGCGCCAGCAGAGAAAGCGGGGTTGACACCGGGGAGCTGTTTTTT,CASRESGVDTGELFF,-,TRBD2,TRBV4-1,TRBJ2-2
TGTGCCAGCAGCTTAGGACAGGGGGCTTACACCGGGGAGCTGTTTTTT,CASSLGQGAYTGELFF,once,TRBD1,TRBV11-1,TRBJ2-2
TGTGCCAGCAGCTTCCGGACTTATAGCACAGATACGCAGTATTTT,CASSFRTYSTDTQYF,-,-,TRBV9,TRBJ2-3
TGTGCCAGCAGTTATGACTGGAATACCGGGGAGCTGTTTTTT,CASSYDWNTGELFF,-,-,TRBV7-9,TRBJ2-2
TGCGCCAGCAGCCAGTTCCGGGACCAGAGCTCCTACAATGAGCAGTTCTTC,CASSQFRDQSSYNEQFF,-,-,TRBV5-1,TRBJ2-1